One T cell receptor beta chain is described in this entry. Its antigen is still unknown. Deletions cut 3 bases from V and 10 bases from J, with 13 bases between. CDR1 and CDR2 (germline): SEHNR, FQNEAQ (reference sequence). There are 14 residues in the CDR3. The PCR contained 60 Vbeta and 13 Jbeta primers. TCRdb keeps only in-frame clones here, not all; method: immunoSEQ multiplex PCR. Its table lists about 88,000 clones. This sample stems from a study of cytomegalovirus exposure and HLA in healthy donors. Study-level information: Early on, a data release was issued that held 80 million or so unique TCRs from HLA-typed donors. Regarding the study as a whole: Accurate prediction of most subjects' HLA-A and HLA-B alleles from TCR beta sequences was reported. Altogether, 170 or so TCR beta chains were recorded as cytomegalovirus-associated. In an earlier analysis, about 87% or about 30%: the productive usage of most TCR beta V segments.

V usage is TRBV7-9 and J usage is TRBJ2-6, with a weak D call TRBD1 (5 bases). This TCR was recovered from a girl between 5 and 17 years old in good health and CMV-seropositive. The material sequenced was PBMCs. The CDR3 spells CASSFTGQSNVLTF. Written as DNA, the CDR3 is TGTGCCAGCAGCTTTACAGGACAAAGTAACGTCCTGACTTTC. Variable domain in full (rest from reference TRBV7-9 and TRBJ2-6): DTGVSQNPRHKITKRGQNVTFRCDPISEHNRLYWYRQTLGQGPEFLTYFQNEAQLEKSRLLSDRFSAERPKGSFSTLEIQRTEQGDSAMYLCASSFTGQSNVLTFGAGSRLTVL.